Listed below are T cell receptor beta chains from one sample, sequenced in a study of blood T cell repertoires in COVID-19. Profiled with immunoSEQ multiplex PCR; TCRdb holds only in-frame clones, not every one. The table records 200,000 or so clones, about 80% of them present only once. Sequenced material: PBMCs or T cells enriched from blood (not recorded which). The receptors stem from a man aged 35-49 years who had recovered from COVID-19. CDR3s include the opening cysteine and the closing phenylalanine or tryptophan. The D gene is left open where the match is weak. Clone size is stated in some rows and not others, as once, few, many or a class when expanded.

d_call clone_size j_call v_call cdr3_nt cdr3_aa
- - TRBJ2-7 TRBV2 TGTGCCAGCAGTGAGTACAGAGCCTACGAGCAGTACTTC CASSEYRAYEQYF
- - TRBJ2-1 TRBV5-4 TGTGCCAGCAGCCGCTGGAGCGGGTTTGACAATGAGCAGTTCTTC CASSRWSGFDNEQFF
- - TRBJ2-2 TRBV5-8 TGTGCCAGCAGCTTGTCCCCCCCGTCGTTCGGTAACACCGGGGAGCTGTTTTTT CASSLSPPSFGNTGELFF
- - TRBJ1-1 TRBV5-5 TGTGCCAGCAGCTTGGCAGGGAACACTGAAGCTTTCTTT CASSLAGNTEAFF
TRBD2 - TRBJ2-3 TRBV5-4 TGTGCCAGCAGCACGTTCGCTTGGGCGGGGGGGAGCACAGATACGCAGTATTTT CASSTFAWAGGSTDTQYF
- - TRBJ1-2 TRBV5-4 TGTGCCAGCAGCTTGGGCGGGCCGAACTATGGCTACACCTTC CASSLGGPNYGYTF
TRBD1 - TRBJ2-3 TRBV19 TGTGCCAGTAGACGGGGACAGGGAAACACAGATACGCAGTATTTT CASRRGQGNTDTQYF
- few TRBJ2-7 TRBV4-3 TGCGCCAGCAGCCAAGTCCTGACAAGCTCCTACGAGCAGTACTTC CASSQVLTSSYEQYF
- - TRBJ2-7 TRBV5-4 TGTGCCAGCACTGACGGGAAGAGAAGCTACGAGCAGTACTTC CASTDGKRSYEQYF
- few TRBJ1-2 TRBV19 TGTGCCAGTAGTATAGCAACAGGGTACGACTATGGCTACACCTTC CASSIATGYDYGYTF
TRBD1 - TRBJ1-1 TRBV6-5 TGTGCCAGCAGTTACTCACAGGGGGCGGACACTGAAGCTTTCTTT CASSYSQGADTEAFF
TRBD1 - TRBJ1-1 TRBV12-3/TRBV12-4 TGTGCCAGCAGTCGAGGGACAGGCACTGAAGCTTTCTTT CASSRGTGTEAFF
- - TRBJ2-1 TRBV3-1/TRBV3-2 TGTGCCAGCAGCCACGTAGGGGGAATAAGCTCCTACAATGAGCAGTTCTTC CASSHVGGISSYNEQFF
- - TRBJ1-4 TRBV27 TGTGCCAGCAGTGCCGAAGGACAAGGAGGGTGGGAAAAACTGTTTTTT CASSAEGQGGWEKLFF
TRBD2 once TRBJ2-3 TRBV9 TGTGCCAGCAGCGTCCATCCGGGACTAGAGGCTACGCAGTATTTT CASSVHPGLEATQYF
TRBD1 - TRBJ2-1 TRBV10-3 TGTGCCATCACGGACAGGGGAGTTGAGCAGTTCTTC CAITDRGVEQFF
- - TRBJ2-7 TRBV4-1 TGCGCCAGCAGCCAAGGAGGTGGCTACGAGCAGTACTTC CASSQGGGYEQYF
TRBD1 - TRBJ1-3 TRBV19 TGTGCCAGTCAGGGGGCGTATTCATTCTCTGGAAACACCATATATTTT CASQGAYSFSGNTIYF
- - TRBJ1-2 TRBV7-9 TGTGCCAGCAGCTTACCCGAGGCTAACTATGGCTACACCTTC CASSLPEANYGYTF
- - TRBJ1-1 TRBV2 TGTGCCAGCAGTGCGAGGGTAACAGCTGAAGCTTTCTTT CASSARVTAEAFF
TRBD2 - TRBJ2-3 TRBV7-2 TGTGCCAGCAGCCCGGGACTAGCGGGGGGGCGGGGTACAGATACGCAGTATTTT CASSPGLAGGRGTDTQYF
TRBD2 - TRBJ2-5 TRBV5-5 TGTGCCAGCAGCTTACCCGGGGGGGAGACCCAGTACTTC CASSLPGGETQYF
TRBD1 - TRBJ2-1 TRBV5-1 TGCGCCAGCAGCTTGGGATTCGGGACAGCCAATGAGCAGTTCTTC CASSLGFGTANEQFF
TRBD2 - TRBJ2-1 TRBV6-5 TGTGCCAGCAGTTTCACCCTGGGGGGGGGTGAGCAGTTCTTC CASSFTLGGGEQFF
- - TRBJ1-3 TRBV6-5 TGTGCCAGCACGGTTGCCAAGAGCTCTGGAAACACCATATATTTT CASTVAKSSGNTIYF
- - TRBJ2-1 TRBV3-1/TRBV3-2 TGTGCCAGCAGCCAGTTAGGGGGGGCGGTCAATGAGCAGTTCTTC CASSQLGGAVNEQFF
TRBD2 - TRBJ2-2 TRBV6-6 TGTGCCAGCAGTTACGAGCGGGGGGCGAACACCGGGGAGCTGTTTTTT CASSYERGANTGELFF
- - TRBJ1-4 TRBV18 TGTGCCAGCTCACCCCAGGGGTCTAATGAAAAACTGTTTTTT CASSPQGSNEKLFF
TRBD1 - TRBJ1-1 TRBV29-1 TGCAGCGCTCGGACAGGGGTGGACACTGAAGCTTTCTTT CSARTGVDTEAFF
- few TRBJ1-5 TRBV6-5 TGTGCCAGCAGCCAATCGACAGTTAGCAATCAGCCCCAGCATTTT CASSQSTVSNQPQHF
- - TRBJ1-3 TRBV18 TGTGCCAGCTCACCAAGGTTGTTGACGGGGGTACCTACTAGCTCTGGAAACACCATATATTTT CASSPRLLTGVPTSSGNTIYF
TRBD2 - TRBJ2-1 TRBV5-6 TGTGCCAGCAGCTTCCTAGCGGGGGGCCTCGGGGGTGAGCAGTTCTTC CASSFLAGGLGGEQFF
- - TRBJ1-2 TRBV6-5 TGTGCCAGCAGTTACGAGTTTAACAGGGCGGGTGGCTACACCTTC CASSYEFNRAGGYTF